What follows describes a single TCR beta chain. With 3 bases removed from V and 6 bases from J, the gap between germline ends came to 9 bases. Per germline, CDR1 GTSNPN and CDR2 SVGIG (reference sequence). CDR3 size: 12 residues. While infection was still active, Seattle patients were enrolled and then followed longitudinally. TCRdb's table, derived via immunoSEQ multiplex PCR, lists solely in-frame clones and lacks some. In the table there are hundreds of thousands of clones, around 87% of which are singletons. These data belong to a study of blood T cell repertoires in COVID-19. Study as a whole: COVID-19 samples from acute and convalescent phases originated in the United States, Italy and Spain. T cells, B-cell-depleted T cells, or PBMCs supplied cDNA or gDNA.

The V call is TRBV30, the J call TRBJ2-1; D uncertain. Sequenced material: peripheral blood. The sequence derives from a woman aged 45-59 years with COVID-19, enrolled during active disease. The CDR3 here is CAWSRHGNEQFF. The CDR3 region has the DNA TGTGCCTGGAGCCGACACGGCAATGAGCAGTTCTTC.